Sequencing of this T cell receptor (beta chain) was carried out in a study of blood T cell repertoires in COVID-19. Trimming removed 4 bases from V and 2 bases from J, with 13 bases in between. The CDR3 has 15 amino acids. Germline V gives CDR1 SGHRS, CDR2 YFSETQ. Original data processing: Counts of nucleated cells, estimated from reference gene primer amplification, were obtained. Here immunoSEQ multiplex PCR was the method, and the copy in TCRdb shows in-frame clones only, minus some. Clone size and V and J calls were adopted from that table, with D and trimming inferred from the DNA. The sample lists about 64,000 clones, 75% to 90% occurring once.

The origin of this receptor is a human donor in a cohort sampled during active COVID-19. The V and J genes are TRBV5-1 and TRBJ2-1; a possible D gene is TRBD1 (6 bases). Sequenced material: peripheral blood. The CDR3 sequence is CASSESGTTYNEQFF. DNA of the CDR3: TGCGCCAGCAGCGAATCCGGGACAACCTACAATGAGCAGTTCTTC.